This note documents a single T cell receptor beta chain sequence. Its antigen remains unknown. This CDR3 is built from 15 residues. Per the germline V gene, CDR1 is MGHRA and CDR2 is YSYEKL. The V and J ends lost 2 bases and 9 bases respectively, with 17 bases between them. Each of the patients experienced relapse following autologous stem cell transplantation, and their brentuximab vedotin exposure differed. The data belong to a study of PD-1 blockade in classical Hodgkin lymphoma. General observations from the study: By C4D1, diversity of CD4+ TCRs had risen significantly, whereas that of CD8+ TCRs had not.

Assay: immunoSEQ multiplex PCR; the TCRdb copy retains only in-frame clones and omits some. The table includes about 93,000 clones, about nine tenths detected once. The TCR comes from a human donor with classical Hodgkin lymphoma. The material was peripheral blood mononuclear cells (PBMCs), obtained before the second cycle of nivolumab. The chain couples TRBV4-1 to TRBJ2-1; D remains ambiguous. CDR3 sequence: CASSQPPTLAGEQFF. The CDR3 nucleotides read TGCGCCAGCAGCCAACCTCCCACACTGGCTGGTGAGCAGTTCTTC.